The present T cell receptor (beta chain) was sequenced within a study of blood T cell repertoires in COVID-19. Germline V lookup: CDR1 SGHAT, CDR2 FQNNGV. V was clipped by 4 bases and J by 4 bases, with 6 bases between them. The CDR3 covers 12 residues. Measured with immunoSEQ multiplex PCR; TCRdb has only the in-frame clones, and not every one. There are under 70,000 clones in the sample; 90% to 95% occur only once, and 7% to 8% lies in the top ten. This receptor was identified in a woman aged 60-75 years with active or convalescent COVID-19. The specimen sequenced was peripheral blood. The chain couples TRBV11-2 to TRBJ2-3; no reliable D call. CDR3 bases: TGTGCCAGCAGCTCCGAGGCAGATACGCAGTATTTT. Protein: CASSSEADTQYF.